One and the same sample provided the 27 T cell receptor beta chains below, sequenced in a study of T cells in Graves' hyperthyroidism and ophthalmopathy. What was amplified from RNA transcripts were TCR beta CDR3 regions. Initially, a first-round RT-PCR of the TCR CDR3 employed the HTBI primer set. TCRdb reanalysed the multiplex PCR reads using MiXCR and keeps one entry per CDR3 protein. In the table there are 95,000 to 110,000 distinct CDR3 sequences, 15% to 20% of which are singletons. Sequencing used blood. All receptors come from a woman in her 50s with Graves' hyperthyroidism.

This clonotype was detected ten times or more. The chain couples TRBV28 to TRBJ1-5, with D hard to call. Trimming pared 7 bases from V and 2 bases from J, leaving 12 bases between. CDR3 length: 14 amino acids. Germline CDR1 is MDHEN and CDR2 is SYDVKM. CDR3 DNA sequence: TGTGCCAGCAAGGTGGGAGACGGCAATCAGCCCCAGCATTTT. Translating it yields CASKVGDGNQPQHF.

This clonotype was detected ten times or more. The genes are TRBV5-5 and TRBJ1-5; D is uncertain. Germline assignment: CDR1 SGHKS and CDR2 YYEKEE (reference sequence). V was shortened by 3 bases and J by 5 bases, with 9 bases between the two germline ends. The CDR3 covers 13 residues. CDR3 nucleotides: TGTGCCAGCAGCTGGCAGTTGGATCAGCCCCAGCATTTT. As protein: CASSWQLDQPQHF.

This clonotype has ten or more counts. This chain connects TRBV11-3 to TRBJ2-5; D not certain. There are 13 residues in the CDR3. V was trimmed by 4 bases and J by 5 bases, leaving 11 bases between them. The germline V gene encodes CDR1 SGHNT and CDR2 YENEEA. The CDR3 region has the DNA TGTGCCAGCAGCTCCGGGTTCTGGGAGACCCAGTACTTC. As protein: CASSSGFWETQYF.

In this sample, this clonotype turned up many times. The V and J genes are TRBV29-1 and TRBJ2-7; the match to TRBD1 covers 7 bases. Germline lookup yields CDR1 SQVTM and CDR2 ANQGSEA. V lost 7 bases and J lost 7; bases outside the gene matches: 13. The CDR3 runs to 13 residues. CDR3 DNA sequence: TGCAGCGCTGTAAGAACAGGGGATCTTGAGCAGTACTTC. Encoded protein: CSAVRTGDLEQYF.

This clonotype was observed many times. The chain joins TRBV4-1 to TRBJ2-7; D is unresolved. Germline loops: CDR1 MGHRA, CDR2 YSYEKL. V gave up 0 bases and J gave up 3 bases, with 18 bases separating them. This CDR3 contains 17 residues. Here the CDR3 reads CASSQEGVPEGYYEQYF. DNA of the CDR3: TGCGCCAGCAGCCAAGAGGGTGTCCCGGAAGGATACTACGAGCAGTACTTC.

The chain joins TRBV3-1 to TRBJ1-1; no clear D gene. V lost 1 base to trimming and J lost 4 bases, with 13 bases between them. Germline CDR1 and CDR2: LGHDT and YNNKEL (reference sequence). The CDR3 consists of 15 residues. Here the CDR3 DNA reads TGTGCCAGCAGCCAAGTAACCGCCGGGAGCACTGAAGCTTTCTTT. It yields the protein CASSQVTAGSTEAFF. The variable domain in full, completed from reference TRBV3-1 and TRBJ1-1, reads DTAVSQTPKYLVTQMGNDKSIKCEQNLGHDTMYWYKQDSKKFLKIMFSYNNKELIINETVPNRFSPKSPDKAHLNLHINSLELGDSAVYFCASSQVTAGSTEAFFGQGTRLTVV.

This clonotype was detected ten times or more. The chain couples TRBV3-1 to TRBJ1-6; D is perhaps TRBD1 (5 bases). The CDR3 totals 15 residues. CDR1 and CDR2 (germline): LGHDT, YNNKEL (reference sequence). Between the trimmed V and J ends, which lost 4 bases and 9 bases, there was a span of 16 bases. The CDR3 spells CASSLRGGMSSPLHF. For the CDR3, the DNA is TGTGCCAGCAGCCTCCGGGGGGGAATGAGTTCACCCCTCCACTTT.

As for this clonotype: Mismatch with germline at one junction end may stem from a read error. CDR3 loop: CASTRLTDDNYDYTF. The CDR3 region has the DNA TGTGCCAGCACCCGGTTAACGGATGACAACTATGACTACACCTTC. The rearrangement uses TRBV6-2 or TRBV6-3 and TRBJ1-2; unclear D gene. The CDR3 spans 15 residues. Germline CDR1 is MNHEY and CDR2 is SVGEGT.

The sample holds many counts of this clonotype. V is TRBV28 and J is TRBJ1-1, with TRBD1 identical over 7 bases. The CDR3 length is 13 residues. Germline loops: CDR1 MDHEN, CDR2 SYDVKM. V gave up 11 bases and J gave up 0 bases; unmatched junction bases: 6. This chain's CDR3 is CAGGDSLNTEAFF. The CDR3, as DNA: TGTGCCGGGGGGGACAGTCTGAACACTGAAGCTTTCTTT.

This clonotype was picked up many times. The chain has TRBV2 and TRBJ2-2; D is possibly TRBD1 (6 bases). The CDR3 contains 18 residues. From germline, CDR1 is SNHLY and CDR2 FYNNEI. V was clipped by 0 bases and J by 5 bases, with 19 bases between them. CDR3 in amino acids: CASSEAFGQGQRTGELFF. As DNA, the CDR3 is TGTGCCAGCAGTGAAGCGTTCGGGCAGGGGCAGCGTACCGGGGAGCTGTTTTTT.

This clonotype has a count of ten or more. V gene TRBV12-3 or TRBV12-4 combines with J gene TRBJ1-2; possible D gene TRBD1, 6 bases. The ends were cut back, 4 bases at V and 9 bases at J, with 27 bases in the middle. The CDR3 is 17 amino acids. CDR3 loop: CASSSMQGRRSGVRYTF. The DNA for the CDR3 is TGTGCCAGCAGTTCCATGCAGGGGAGGAGGTCAGGGGTTCGCTACACCTTC.

The table lists this clonotype with many counts. The V gene is TRBV7-2, the J gene TRBJ2-2; D gene uncertain. Germline CDR1 is SGHTA and CDR2 is FQGNSA. This CDR3 contains 14 residues. Trimming took off 1 base at V and 1 base at J, with 4 bases between the two ends. CDR3 sequence: CASSLGGNTGELFF. For the CDR3, the DNA is TGTGCCAGCAGCTTAGGTGGGAACACCGGGGAGCTGTTTTTT.

The table lists this clonotype with a few counts. This chain joins TRBV18 and TRBJ2-5; no clear D. Germline CDR1 KGHSH, CDR2 LQKENI. The CDR3 is made up of 13 amino acids. The V end was cut by 0 bases, the J end by 5 bases, with 7 bases between. The CDR3 DNA reads TGTGCCAGCTCACCACCTTTTCAGGAGACCCAGTACTTC. Amino acid sequence: CASSPPFQETQYF. Looking up the rest from reference TRBV18 and TRBJ2-5 gives the full variable domain: NAGVMQNPRHLVRRRGQEARLRCSPMKGHSHVYWYRQLPEEGLKFMVYLQKENIIDESGMPKERFSAEFPKEGPSILRIQQVVRGDSAAYFCASSPPFQETQYFGPGTRLLVL.

In this sample, this clonotype turned up many times. The chain recombines TRBV6-2 or TRBV6-3 with TRBJ2-5, with 9 nucleotides matching TRBD1. CDR1 and CDR2 from the germline V gene are MNHEY and SVGEGT. The ends lost 7 bases at V and 1 base at J; junction bases unmatched: 7. This CDR3 is built from 15 residues. CDR3 nucleotide sequence: TGTGCCAGCACCGACAGGGGGGCGGCCCAAGAGACCCAGTACTTC. Encoded protein: CASTDRGAAQETQYF.

This clonotype was counted many times. The V and J genes are TRBV20-1 and TRBJ2-4, with TRBD1 identical over 9 bases. From germline, CDR1 is DFQATT and CDR2 SNEGSKA (reference sequence). V lost 5 bases and J lost 0; bases outside the gene matches: 17. CDR3 size: 19 residues. The CDR3 region is CSAGQGRTGDLLAKNIQYF. The DNA of the CDR3 is TGCAGTGCTGGCCAGGGACGGACAGGGGACCTTTTAGCCAAAAACATTCAGTACTTC.

This clonotype has a count of ten or more. The J gene is TRBJ2-3, the V gene TRBV6-1; a weak D match, TRBD1 (5 bases). This CDR3 has 12 residues. Germline CDR1 MNHNS, CDR2 SASEGT. Trimming shortened V by 6 bases and J by 3 bases, and 7 bases separated the two germline ends. CDR3 sequence (DNA): TGTGCCAGCAGCAGGGTTACAGATACGCAGTATTTT. Protein: CASSRVTDTQYF.

This clonotype was detected many times. This chain connects TRBV3-1 to TRBJ1-1; D gene uncertain. V was clipped by 6 bases and J by 2 bases, with 10 bases between them. CDR3 size: 13 residues. The germline V gene has CDR1 LGHDT and CDR2 YNNKEL (reference sequence). CDR3 protein: CASSSLSNTEAFF. CDR3 in DNA: TGTGCCAGCAGTTCCTTGAGTAACACTGAAGCTTTCTTT.

This clonotype came up a few times. This sequence may be a read error, since a much larger clone differs from it by one base. CDR3 nucleotides: TGTGCCTGGGCCGGTTTTGAAGGCTCCTACGAGCAGTACTTC. This gives the protein CAWAGFEGSYEQYF. This chain links TRBV30 with TRBJ2-7; no clear D. The V gene's germline CDR1 is GTSNPN and CDR2 SVGIG (reference sequence). V lost 5 bases and J 0 bases, leaving 14 bases between the germline ends. The CDR3 is 14 amino acids.

The chain joins TRBV7-2 to TRBJ2-7, with 7 bases matching TRBD2. J lost 5 bases, V lost 4 bases, and 14 bases had no gene match. CDR3 length: 16 residues. CDR1 and CDR2 from the germline V gene are SGHTA and FQGNSA. The CDR3 region is CASSSPRIGEGDEQYF. The CDR3 DNA sequence: TGTGCCAGCAGCTCCCCTCGGATCGGGGAGGGTGACGAGCAGTACTTC.

This clonotype was recorded at least ten times. The V call is TRBV30, the J call TRBJ1-6, with 9 bases aligning to TRBD1. The CDR3 spans 18 residues. Germline trimming cut 3 bases from V and 1 base from J; bases unmatched to any gene: 10. Germline V gene data show CDR1 as GTSNPN and CDR2 as SVGIG (reference sequence). CDR3 residues: CAWRTGQGEESYNSPLHF. CDR3 DNA sequence: TGTGCCTGGAGGACGGGACAGGGCGAAGAATCCTATAATTCACCCCTCCACTTT.

The table lists this clonotype with many counts. Here the CDR3 DNA reads TGTGCCACCAGTCATCTAGGACTAGCGGGAGATAGAGATACGCAGTATTTT. This gives the protein CATSHLGLAGDRDTQYF. The V and J genes are TRBV24-1 and TRBJ2-3; TRBD2 matches at 13 bases. CDR3 size: 17 residues. V lost 6 bases, J lost 5 bases, and 10 bases stayed unmatched. Germline CDR1 reads KGHDR; CDR2 reads SFDVKD.

In its sample, this clonotype was seen many times. The chain joins TRBV20-1 to TRBJ1-3, with a weak D call TRBD1 (5 bases). CDR3 length: 13 residues. V was cut by 5 bases and J by 0 bases, with 8 bases left in between. The germline V gene has CDR1 DFQATT and CDR2 SNEGSKA (reference sequence). For the CDR3, the DNA is TGCAGTGCTCCGGACACCTCTGGAAACACCATATATTTT. Translating gives CSAPDTSGNTIYF.

The table lists this clonotype with many counts. This chain connects TRBV5-1 to TRBJ2-7; D not resolved. The CDR3 sequence is 14 residues long. Germline values: CDR1 SGHRS, CDR2 YFSETQ. V lost 0 bases, J lost 4 bases, and 11 bases lay in between. CDR3 sequence: CASSLGDEGYEQYV. Written as DNA, the CDR3 is TGCGCCAGCAGCTTGGGGGATGAAGGGTACGAGCAGTACGTC.

This clonotype was recorded many times. The chain recombines TRBV18 with TRBJ2-5; no firm D call. In germline, CDR1 is KGHSH, CDR2 LQKENI. The CDR3 is made up of 17 amino acids. Trimming left V 2 bases short and J 0 bases short, with 16 bases between. DNA for the CDR3: TGTGCCAGCTCACCAGAGTCGGGCTTGGGATACCAAGAGACCCAGTACTTC. Translation gives CASSPESGLGYQETQYF. The full variable domain, in which reference TRBV18 and TRBJ2-5 provide the parts outside the CDR3, is NAGVMQNPRHLVRRRGQEARLRCSPMKGHSHVYWYRQLPEEGLKFMVYLQKENIIDESGMPKERFSAEFPKEGPSILRIQQVVRGDSAAYFCASSPESGLGYQETQYFGPGTRLLVL.

This clonotype was seen ten or more times. The rearrangement joins TRBV6-1 to TRBJ1-2; D is unclear. V lost 6 bases to trimming and J lost 3 bases, with 14 bases between them. This CDR3 region has 14 residues. CDR1 is MNHNS and CDR2 is SASEGT in the germline V gene. The CDR3 sequence is CASRAGLRDYGYTF. CDR3 nucleotides: TGTGCCAGCAGAGCCGGGCTCCGGGACTATGGCTACACCTTC.

In its sample, this clonotype was seen many times. This rearrangement joins TRBV7-8 to TRBJ1-1; TRBD1 matches 8 bases. The CDR3 totals 15 residues. Unmatched junction bases numbered 10, after V lost 5 bases and J lost 5 bases. CDR1 and CDR2 (germline): SGHVS, FQNEAQ. The chain's CDR3 is CASSRDTGGGTEAFF. The CDR3, as DNA: TGTGCCAGCAGCCGGGATACAGGGGGAGGAACTGAAGCTTTCTTT.

The CDR3 spells CASSFSDRGWNEQYF. As DNA, the CDR3 is TGTGCCAGCAGTTTTTCGGACAGGGGGTGGAACGAGCAGTACTTC. The chain is built from TRBV27 and TRBJ2-7; 10 nucleotides match TRBD1. Looked up from germline, CDR1 is MNHEY and CDR2 is SMNVEV (reference sequence). The V and J ends lost 3 bases and 5 bases, in that order; junction bases with no gene match: 7. The CDR3 totals 15 residues.